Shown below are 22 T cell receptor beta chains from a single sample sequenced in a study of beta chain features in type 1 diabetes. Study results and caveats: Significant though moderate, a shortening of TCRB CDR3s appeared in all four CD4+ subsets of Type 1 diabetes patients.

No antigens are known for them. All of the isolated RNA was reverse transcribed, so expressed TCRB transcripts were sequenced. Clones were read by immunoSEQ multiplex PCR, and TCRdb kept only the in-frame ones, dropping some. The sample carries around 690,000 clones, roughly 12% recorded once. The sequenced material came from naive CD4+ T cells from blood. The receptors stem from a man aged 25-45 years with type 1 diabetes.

DNA of the CDR3: TGTGCCATCAGTGAGGCGACAGACCGACCCCAAAATCAGCATTTT. Encoded protein: CAISEATDRPQNQHF. V gene TRBV10-3 combines with J gene TRBJ1-5, with a tentative D call TRBD1 (5 bases). V shed 2 bases and J shed 13 bases, with 21 bases lying between them. Germline-derived CDR1 and CDR2 are ENHRY and SYGVKD. The CDR3 extends over 15 amino acids.

The CDR3 region is CASSQALAGGPSTDTQYF. Here the CDR3 DNA reads TGCGCCAGCAGCCAAGCCCTAGCGGGGGGCCCTAGCACAGATACGCAGTATTTT. This chain links TRBV4-3 with TRBJ2-3; TRBD2 agrees at 11 bases. The ends lost 1 base at V and 0 bases at J; junction bases unmatched: 6. The CDR3 runs 18 residues. CDR1 is LGHNA, CDR2 YSLEER, per germline.

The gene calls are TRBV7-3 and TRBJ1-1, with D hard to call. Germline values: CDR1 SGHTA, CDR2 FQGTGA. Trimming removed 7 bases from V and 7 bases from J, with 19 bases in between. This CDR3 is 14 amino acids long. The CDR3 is CASIPSPGIGEAFF. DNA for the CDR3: TGTGCCAGCATCCCTAGCCCGGGAATCGGTGAAGCTTTCTTT.

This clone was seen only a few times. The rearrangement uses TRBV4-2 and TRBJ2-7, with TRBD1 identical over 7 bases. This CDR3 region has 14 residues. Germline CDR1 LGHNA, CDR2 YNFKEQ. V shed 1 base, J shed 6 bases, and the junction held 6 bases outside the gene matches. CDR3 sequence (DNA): TGTGCCAGCAGCCAAGGAGGGGGCTCCGGCGAGCAGTACTTC. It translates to CASSQGGGSGEQYF.

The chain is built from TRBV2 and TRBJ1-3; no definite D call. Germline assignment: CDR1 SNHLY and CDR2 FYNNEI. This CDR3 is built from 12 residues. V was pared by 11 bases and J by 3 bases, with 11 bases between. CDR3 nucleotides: TGTGCCGCCCGCGGGGATGGAAACACCATATATTTT. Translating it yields CAARGDGNTIYF.

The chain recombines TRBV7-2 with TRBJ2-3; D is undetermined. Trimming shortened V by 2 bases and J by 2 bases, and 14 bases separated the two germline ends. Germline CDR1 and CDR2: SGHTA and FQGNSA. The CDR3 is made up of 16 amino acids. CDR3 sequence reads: CASSLQGVGNTDTQYF. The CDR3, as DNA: TGTGCCAGCAGCTTACAAGGTGTAGGTAACACAGATACGCAGTATTTT. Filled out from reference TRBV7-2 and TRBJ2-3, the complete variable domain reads GAGVSQSPSNKVTEKGKDVELRCDPISGHTALYWYRQSLGQGLEFLIYFQGNSAPDKSGLPSDRFSAERTGGSVSTLTIQRTQQEDSAVYLCASSLQGVGNTDTQYFGPGTRLTVL.

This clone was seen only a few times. CDR3 region: CASSQTAPAGYGYTF. In DNA, the CDR3 is TGTGCCAGCAGTCAGACAGCGCCGGCGGGGTATGGCTACACCTTC. The gene calls are TRBV7-9 and TRBJ1-2; possible D gene TRBD1, 5 bases. This CDR3 region has 15 residues. The germline V gene encodes CDR1 SEHNR and CDR2 FQNEAQ (reference sequence). Trimming cost V 6 bases and J 5 bases, with 19 bases left between them.

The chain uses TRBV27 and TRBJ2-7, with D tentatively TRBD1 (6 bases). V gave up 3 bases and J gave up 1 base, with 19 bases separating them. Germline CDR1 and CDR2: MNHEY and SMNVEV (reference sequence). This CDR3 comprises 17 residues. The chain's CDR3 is CASSFRPHREASYEQYF. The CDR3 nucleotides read TGTGCCAGCAGTTTTCGTCCGCACAGGGAAGCGTCCTACGAGCAGTACTTC.

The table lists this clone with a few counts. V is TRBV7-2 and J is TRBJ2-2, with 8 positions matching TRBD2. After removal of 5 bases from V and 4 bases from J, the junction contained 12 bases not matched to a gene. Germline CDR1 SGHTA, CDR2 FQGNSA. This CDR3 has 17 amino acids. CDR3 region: CASSHRTSGGGTGELFF. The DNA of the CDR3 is TGTGCCAGCAGCCATCGTACTAGCGGCGGGGGCACCGGGGAGCTGTTTTTT. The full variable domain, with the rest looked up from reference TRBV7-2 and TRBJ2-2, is GAGVSQSPSNKVTEKGKDVELRCDPISGHTALYWYRQSLGQGLEFLIYFQGNSAPDKSGLPSDRFSAERTGGSVSTLTIQRTQQEDSAVYLCASSHRTSGGGTGELFFGEGSRLTVL.

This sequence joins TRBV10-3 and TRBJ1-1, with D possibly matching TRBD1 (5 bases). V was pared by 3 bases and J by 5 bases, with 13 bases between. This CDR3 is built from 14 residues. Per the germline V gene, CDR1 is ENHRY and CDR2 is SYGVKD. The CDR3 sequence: CAISEGGGRTEAFF. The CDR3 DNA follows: TGTGCCATCAGTGAAGGTGGGGGACGGACTGAAGCTTTCTTT.

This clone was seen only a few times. CDR3 region: CASSSLPDRGNQPQHF. The CDR3 DNA is TGTGCCAGCAGCTCCTTGCCGGACAGGGGGAATCAGCCCCAGCATTTT. The V and J genes are TRBV5-5 and TRBJ1-5; the match to TRBD1 covers 10 bases. CDR1 and CDR2 (germline): SGHKS, YYEKEE (reference sequence). After removal of 3 bases from V and 4 bases from J, the junction contained 7 bases not matched to a gene. This CDR3 is 16 amino acids long.

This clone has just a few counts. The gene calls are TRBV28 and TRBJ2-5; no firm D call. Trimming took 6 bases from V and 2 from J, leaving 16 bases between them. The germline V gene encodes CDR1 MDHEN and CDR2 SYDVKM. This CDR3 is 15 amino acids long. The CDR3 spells CASSLSRVNQETQYF. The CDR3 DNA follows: TGTGCCAGCAGCCTATCCCGCGTTAATCAAGAGACCCAGTACTTC.

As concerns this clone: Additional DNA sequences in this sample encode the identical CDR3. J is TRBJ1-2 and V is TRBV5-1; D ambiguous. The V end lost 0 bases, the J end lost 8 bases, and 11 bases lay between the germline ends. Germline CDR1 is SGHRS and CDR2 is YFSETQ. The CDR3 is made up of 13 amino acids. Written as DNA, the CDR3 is TGCGCCAGCAGCTTGGCCGATCGCGACGGCTACACCTTC. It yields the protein CASSLADRDGYTF.

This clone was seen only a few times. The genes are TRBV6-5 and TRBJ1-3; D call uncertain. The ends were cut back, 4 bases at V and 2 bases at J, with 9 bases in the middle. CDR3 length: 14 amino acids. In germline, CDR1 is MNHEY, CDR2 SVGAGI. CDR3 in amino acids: CASSFDKAGNTIYF. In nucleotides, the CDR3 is TGTGCCAGCAGTTTTGATAAGGCTGGAAACACCATATATTTT.

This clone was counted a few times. CDR3 residues: CASSPPASTGANVLTF. In DNA, the CDR3 is TGTGCCAGCAGCCCCCCAGCTAGCACTGGGGCCAACGTCCTGACTTTC. The chain carries TRBV9 and TRBJ2-6, with D perhaps TRBD2 (5 bases). Per the germline V gene, CDR1 is SGDLS and CDR2 is YYNGEE. Trimming took off 4 bases at V and 2 bases at J, with 13 bases between the two ends. CDR3 length: 16 amino acids.

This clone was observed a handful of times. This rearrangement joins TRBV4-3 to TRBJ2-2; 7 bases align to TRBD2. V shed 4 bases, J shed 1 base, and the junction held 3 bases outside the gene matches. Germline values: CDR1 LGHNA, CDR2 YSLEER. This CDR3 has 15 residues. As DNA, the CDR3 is TGCGCCAGCAGCCGGGAGGGGAGGAACACCGGGGAGCTGTTTTTT. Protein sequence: CASSREGRNTGELFF.

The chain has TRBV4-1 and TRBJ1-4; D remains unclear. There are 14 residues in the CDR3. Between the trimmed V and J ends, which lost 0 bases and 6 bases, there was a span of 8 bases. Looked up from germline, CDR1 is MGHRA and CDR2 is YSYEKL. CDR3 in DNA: TGCGCCAGCAGCCAAGACGGCTGGGATGAAAAACTGTTTTTT. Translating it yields CASSQDGWDEKLFF.

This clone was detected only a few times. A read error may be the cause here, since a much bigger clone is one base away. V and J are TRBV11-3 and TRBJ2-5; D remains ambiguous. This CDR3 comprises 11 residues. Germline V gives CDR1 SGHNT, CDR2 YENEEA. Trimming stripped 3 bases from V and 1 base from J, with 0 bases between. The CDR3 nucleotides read TGTGCCAGCAGCTTCCAAGAGACCCAGTACTTC. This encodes CASSFQETQYF. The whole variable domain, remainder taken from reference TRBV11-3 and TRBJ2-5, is EAGVVQSPRYKIIEKKQPVAFWCNPISGHNTLYWYLQNLGQGPELLIRYENEEAVDDSQLPKDRFSAERLKGVDSTLKIQPAELGDSAVYLCASSFQETQYFGPGTRLLVL.

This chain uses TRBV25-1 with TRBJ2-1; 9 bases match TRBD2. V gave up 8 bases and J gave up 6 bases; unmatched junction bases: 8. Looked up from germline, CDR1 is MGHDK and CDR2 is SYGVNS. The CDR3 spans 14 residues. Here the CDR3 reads CASGQRGVFNEQFF. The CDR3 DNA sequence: TGTGCCAGCGGCCAGCGGGGGGTATTCAATGAGCAGTTCTTC.

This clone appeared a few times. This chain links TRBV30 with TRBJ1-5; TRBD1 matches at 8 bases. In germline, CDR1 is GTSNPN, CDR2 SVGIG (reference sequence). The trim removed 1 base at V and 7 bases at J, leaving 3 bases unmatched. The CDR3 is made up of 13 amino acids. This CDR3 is CAWSDGQGQPQHF. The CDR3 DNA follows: TGTGCCTGGAGTGACGGACAGGGCCAGCCCCAGCATTTT.

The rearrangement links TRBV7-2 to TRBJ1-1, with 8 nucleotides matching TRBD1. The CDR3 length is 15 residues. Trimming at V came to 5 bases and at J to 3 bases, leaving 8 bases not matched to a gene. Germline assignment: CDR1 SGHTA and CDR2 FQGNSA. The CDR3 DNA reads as TGTGCCAGCAGCGCGATGGGACAGGATTACACTGAAGCTTTCTTT. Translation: CASSAMGQDYTEAFF.

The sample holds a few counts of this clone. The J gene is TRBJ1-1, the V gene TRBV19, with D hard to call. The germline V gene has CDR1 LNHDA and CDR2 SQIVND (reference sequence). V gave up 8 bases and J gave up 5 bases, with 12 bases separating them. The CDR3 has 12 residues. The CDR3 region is CASGLSGTEAFF. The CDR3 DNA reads TGTGCCAGTGGGCTGAGTGGGACTGAAGCTTTCTTT. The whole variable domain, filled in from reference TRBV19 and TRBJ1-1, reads DGGITQSPKYLFRKEGQNVTLSCEQNLNHDAMYWYRQDPGQGLRLIYYSQIVNDFQKGDIAEGYSVSREKKESFPLTVTSAQKNPTAFYLCASGLSGTEAFFGQGTRLTVV.